This TCR beta chain was identified during a study of CD8 T cells in Susac syndrome. An input of about 0.45 to 1 ug of RNA was subjected to reverse transcription using random hexamers. Amplification of the TCR beta CDR3 was carried out by immunoSEQ multiplex PCR, which spanned a total of 54 Vbeta and 13 Jbeta segments. TCRdb re-called the immunoSEQ multiplex PCR reads through MiXCR, storing one row per CDR3 protein. The sample lists approximately 230,000 distinct CDR3 sequences; about 93% were seen once. CD8+ and CD4+ T cells circulating in blood were sequenced for TCR beta. TEMRA cells were FACS-enriched, and CD8+ and CD4+ T cells were isolated negatively. CDR1 is DFQATT, CDR2 SNEGSKA, per germline (reference sequence). Trimming cost V 6 bases and J 6 bases, with 13 bases left between them. The CDR3 is 12 amino acids.

The sample taken for sequencing was CD4+ T cells from PBMCs. The receptor was isolated from a human donor with multiple sclerosis. The chain couples TRBV20-1 to TRBJ2-3, with D uncertain. CDR3 sequence: CSAAAPADTQYF. DNA of the CDR3: TGCAGTGCAGCCGCCCCTGCGGATACGCAGTATTTT.